The rows below give T cell receptor beta chains drawn from one sample of a study of monozygotic twins with cystic fibrosis. Here immunoSEQ multiplex PCR was the method, and the copy in TCRdb shows in-frame clones only, minus some. The top ten hold approximately 0.28% of the sample, which has roughly 25,000 clones, approximately 90% seen once. Sample: blood. Receptor source: a girl aged 2 to 10 with cystic fibrosis. CDR3s include the opening cysteine and the closing phenylalanine or tryptophan. The order of the fields is D gene, clone size, J gene, V gene, CDR3 DNA, CDR3 protein. A D gene is named only where the DNA matches it firmly. Expanded clones get a size class; other rows say once, few or many, or leave the size out.

d_call: -
clone_size: once
j_call: TRBJ1-2
v_call: TRBV19
cdr3_nt: TGTGCCAGTAGCCCTAGGGCAGGTTCTAACTATGGCTACACCTTC
cdr3_aa: CASSPRAGSNYGYTF

d_call: -
clone_size: -
j_call: TRBJ1-2
v_call: TRBV7-9
cdr3_nt: TGTGCCAGCAGCTTAGCGGGACACCTGGGCTACACCTTC
cdr3_aa: CASSLAGHLGYTF

d_call: -
clone_size: -
j_call: TRBJ1-2
v_call: TRBV9
cdr3_nt: TGTGCCAGCAGCCCAGGGACGGATGGCTACACCTTC
cdr3_aa: CASSPGTDGYTF

d_call: -
clone_size: -
j_call: TRBJ1-2
v_call: TRBV10-3
cdr3_nt: TGTGCCATAGGAGGGAATTATGGCTACACCTTC
cdr3_aa: CAIGGNYGYTF

d_call: -
clone_size: -
j_call: TRBJ1-1
v_call: TRBV9
cdr3_nt: TGTGCCAGCAGCAGTCCCGGGGATTGGAACACTGAAGCTTTCTTT
cdr3_aa: CASSSPGDWNTEAFF

d_call: -
clone_size: -
j_call: TRBJ1-2
v_call: TRBV7-2
cdr3_nt: TGTGCCAGCAGCGACCGGACAGATGGCTACACCTTC
cdr3_aa: CASSDRTDGYTF

d_call: TRBD2
clone_size: -
j_call: TRBJ2-7
v_call: TRBV6-1
cdr3_nt: TGTGCCAGCAGTGTGGGGCGGGAGGACGAGCAGTACTTC
cdr3_aa: CASSVGREDEQYF

d_call: TRBD1
clone_size: -
j_call: TRBJ1-5
v_call: TRBV29-1
cdr3_nt: TGCAGCGTTCGGACAGGGGGTAGCAATCAGCCCCAGCATTTT
cdr3_aa: CSVRTGGSNQPQHF

d_call: -
clone_size: -
j_call: TRBJ1-1
v_call: TRBV9
cdr3_nt: TGTGCCAGCAGCGTAGAGGGGTCGAATAAGGACACTGAAGCTTTCTTT
cdr3_aa: CASSVEGSNKDTEAFF

d_call: -
clone_size: -
j_call: TRBJ1-2
v_call: TRBV15
cdr3_nt: TGTGCCACCAGCAGAGATGGTGGGCCTCGCTATGGCTACACCTTC
cdr3_aa: CATSRDGGPRYGYTF

d_call: -
clone_size: -
j_call: TRBJ1-1
v_call: TRBV2
cdr3_nt: TGTGCCAGCAGCGCGGACTTTAACACTGAAGCTTTCTTT
cdr3_aa: CASSADFNTEAFF

d_call: -
clone_size: -
j_call: TRBJ1-2
v_call: TRBV20-1
cdr3_nt: TGCAGTGCTTACAGTAACTATGGCTACACCTTC
cdr3_aa: CSAYSNYGYTF

d_call: -
clone_size: -
j_call: TRBJ2-7
v_call: TRBV28
cdr3_nt: TGTGCCAGCAGTTTATCCTTCGCCCAGGGGTCCGAGCAGTACTTC
cdr3_aa: CASSLSFAQGSEQYF

d_call: -
clone_size: -
j_call: TRBJ1-1
v_call: TRBV29-1
cdr3_nt: TGCAGCCATTTCCCGGCCCACAGAGGGATTGGGGGAGCTTTCTTT
cdr3_aa: CSHFPAHRGIGGAFF

d_call: -
clone_size: -
j_call: TRBJ1-2
v_call: TRBV19
cdr3_nt: TGTGCCAGTATGGGATGGACACCAACTGAGGATGGCTACACCTTC
cdr3_aa: CASMGWTPTEDGYTF

d_call: TRBD1
clone_size: -
j_call: TRBJ2-7
v_call: TRBV6-5
cdr3_nt: TGTGCCAGCAGCCGGGACGGGACAGGGACCTACGAGCAGTACTTC
cdr3_aa: CASSRDGTGTYEQYF

d_call: -
clone_size: -
j_call: TRBJ1-1
v_call: TRBV4-1
cdr3_nt: TGCGCCAGCAGCCAAGATCAGGGAAGCACTGAAGCTTTCTTT
cdr3_aa: CASSQDQGSTEAFF

d_call: -
clone_size: -
j_call: TRBJ1-5
v_call: TRBV7-2
cdr3_nt: TGTGCCAGCAGCTCCCAGGGGCAGCCCCAGCATTTT
cdr3_aa: CASSSQGQPQHF

d_call: TRBD1
clone_size: -
j_call: TRBJ1-2
v_call: TRBV6-5
cdr3_nt: TGTGCCAGCAGCCCGGGACAGGGGAGAGGCTACACCTTC
cdr3_aa: CASSPGQGRGYTF

d_call: -
clone_size: -
j_call: TRBJ2-7
v_call: TRBV6-1
cdr3_nt: TGTGCCAGCACCGCGGGACCGAGAAGCTCCTACGAGCAGTACTTC
cdr3_aa: CASTAGPRSSYEQYF

d_call: -
clone_size: -
j_call: TRBJ2-5
v_call: TRBV7-9
cdr3_nt: TGTGCCAGCAGCTTAGCCTATGGGGAAGCCCAAGAGACCCAGTACTTC
cdr3_aa: CASSLAYGEAQETQYF

d_call: -
clone_size: -
j_call: TRBJ1-6
v_call: TRBV13
cdr3_nt: TGTGCCAGCAGCTTCGGGGGAGAAAATTCACCCCTCCACTTT
cdr3_aa: CASSFGGENSPLHF

d_call: -
clone_size: -
j_call: TRBJ2-1
v_call: TRBV27
cdr3_nt: TGTGCCAGCAGTAAGTACAATGAGCAGTTCTTC
cdr3_aa: CASSKYNEQFF

d_call: TRBD1
clone_size: -
j_call: TRBJ1-2
v_call: TRBV27
cdr3_nt: TGTGCCAGCAGCCGGACAGGGAACTATGGCTACACCTTC
cdr3_aa: CASSRTGNYGYTF

d_call: TRBD2
clone_size: -
j_call: TRBJ2-4
v_call: TRBV7-8
cdr3_nt: TGTGCCAGCAGCATCAGCCGGACTAGCGGGGACATTCAGTACTTC
cdr3_aa: CASSISRTSGDIQYF

d_call: TRBD2
clone_size: -
j_call: TRBJ2-2
v_call: TRBV10-3
cdr3_nt: TGTGCCATCAACTCCCCCGGGACTAAACTCACCGGGGAGCTGTTTTTT
cdr3_aa: CAINSPGTKLTGELFF

d_call: -
clone_size: -
j_call: TRBJ1-1
v_call: TRBV4-1
cdr3_nt: TGCGCCAGCAGCCAAGATTGGGCCCGCTCTCCCTCGAACACTGAAGCTTTCTTT
cdr3_aa: CASSQDWARSPSNTEAFF

d_call: -
clone_size: once
j_call: TRBJ1-2
v_call: TRBV5-1
cdr3_nt: TGCGCCAGCAGCTTGGAGGTCTGGGAGTATGGCTACACCTTC
cdr3_aa: CASSLEVWEYGYTF

d_call: -
clone_size: -
j_call: TRBJ1-3
v_call: TRBV30
cdr3_nt: TGTGCCTGTTACGGAAACACCATATATTTT
cdr3_aa: CACYGNTIYF

d_call: TRBD1
clone_size: -
j_call: TRBJ1-3
v_call: TRBV4-3
cdr3_nt: TGCGCCAGCAGCCAAGACGTCGGGACAGGGGTGGGAAACACCATATATTTT
cdr3_aa: CASSQDVGTGVGNTIYF

d_call: -
clone_size: -
j_call: TRBJ1-5
v_call: TRBV2
cdr3_nt: TGTGCCAGCAGTGAAAACATTTTGGGTAATCAGCCCCAGCATTTT
cdr3_aa: CASSENILGNQPQHF

d_call: TRBD2
clone_size: -
j_call: TRBJ2-2
v_call: TRBV6-1
cdr3_nt: TGTGCCAGCAGTGTGGCTAGCGGGCACACCGGGGAGCTGTTTTTT
cdr3_aa: CASSVASGHTGELFF

d_call: TRBD1
clone_size: -
j_call: TRBJ1-2
v_call: TRBV7-9
cdr3_nt: TGTGCCAGCAGCTTAGTTCAGGGGGCGCATGGCTACACCTTC
cdr3_aa: CASSLVQGAHGYTF

d_call: -
clone_size: -
j_call: TRBJ2-7
v_call: TRBV9
cdr3_nt: TGTGCCAGCAGCGTAGACGGGGTGACCTACGAGCAGTACTTC
cdr3_aa: CASSVDGVTYEQYF

d_call: -
clone_size: -
j_call: TRBJ1-1
v_call: TRBV18
cdr3_nt: TGTGCCAGCTCACCAAGGACGGCGAACACTGAAGCTTTCTTT
cdr3_aa: CASSPRTANTEAFF

d_call: -
clone_size: -
j_call: TRBJ1-1
v_call: TRBV7-8
cdr3_nt: TGTGCCAGCAGCCAGCCGGGGAACACTGAAGCTTTCTTT
cdr3_aa: CASSQPGNTEAFF

d_call: TRBD1
clone_size: -
j_call: TRBJ1-4
v_call: TRBV7-2
cdr3_nt: TGTGCCAGCAGCCTGGACAGGGGCAGTGAAAAACTGTTTTTT
cdr3_aa: CASSLDRGSEKLFF

d_call: -
clone_size: -
j_call: TRBJ2-2
v_call: TRBV5-8
cdr3_nt: TGTGCCAGCAGGCTAGGGGGGACAGCGAACACCGGGGAGCTGTTTTTT
cdr3_aa: CASRLGGTANTGELFF

d_call: -
clone_size: -
j_call: TRBJ1-1
v_call: TRBV30
cdr3_nt: TGTGCCGCCAGGGTGGGCACTGAAGCTTTCTTT
cdr3_aa: CAARVGTEAFF

d_call: -
clone_size: few
j_call: TRBJ1-1
v_call: TRBV10-3
cdr3_nt: TGTGCCATCAGTGAAACTAGGGGGGACACTGAAGCTTTCTTT
cdr3_aa: CAISETRGDTEAFF

d_call: -
clone_size: -
j_call: TRBJ2-7
v_call: TRBV5-1
cdr3_nt: TGCGCCAGCAGCCAGGGACGGCTCTCCTACGAGCAGTACTTC
cdr3_aa: CASSQGRLSYEQYF

d_call: TRBD1
clone_size: once
j_call: TRBJ1-5
v_call: TRBV5-1
cdr3_nt: TGCGCCAGCAGCCAGACAGGGGCGGATAATCAGCCCCAGCATTTT
cdr3_aa: CASSQTGADNQPQHF

d_call: -
clone_size: -
j_call: TRBJ2-3
v_call: TRBV4-2
cdr3_nt: TGTGCCAGCAGCCAAGATCGGGGTAGCTCGCAGTATTTT
cdr3_aa: CASSQDRGSSQYF

d_call: TRBD2
clone_size: -
j_call: TRBJ2-3
v_call: TRBV10-2
cdr3_nt: TGCGCCAGCACCTATAGCGGGGGGGCCCCAGATACGCAGTATTTT
cdr3_aa: CASTYSGGAPDTQYF

d_call: -
clone_size: -
j_call: TRBJ1-2
v_call: TRBV29-1
cdr3_nt: TGCAGCGCTGTCACTGGGGGCTCAGGGGGCTACACCTTC
cdr3_aa: CSAVTGGSGGYTF

d_call: -
clone_size: -
j_call: TRBJ1-4
v_call: TRBV21-1
cdr3_nt: TGTGCCAGCAGCGCCCGGACTTCTCGAAATGAAAAACTGTTTTTT
cdr3_aa: CASSARTSRNEKLFF

d_call: -
clone_size: -
j_call: TRBJ2-1
v_call: TRBV5-1
cdr3_nt: TGCGCCAGCAGGATCGCGGTGGTAGATGAGCAGTTCTTC
cdr3_aa: CASRIAVVDEQFF

d_call: -
clone_size: -
j_call: TRBJ2-4
v_call: TRBV4-3
cdr3_nt: TGCGCCAGCAGCCAAGGGGCAGGGTTAGCCAAAAACATTCAGTACTTC
cdr3_aa: CASSQGAGLAKNIQYF

d_call: TRBD2
clone_size: -
j_call: TRBJ2-5
v_call: TRBV7-9
cdr3_nt: TGTGCCAGCAGCTTAGATCTAGCGGGGAAGACCCAGTACTTC
cdr3_aa: CASSLDLAGKTQYF

d_call: TRBD2
clone_size: -
j_call: TRBJ2-7
v_call: TRBV13
cdr3_nt: TGTGCCAGCAGCTCAGCGGGGGGCAGCTCCTACGAGCAGTACTTC
cdr3_aa: CASSSAGGSSYEQYF

d_call: -
clone_size: -
j_call: TRBJ1-2
v_call: TRBV6-6
cdr3_nt: TGTGCCAGCAGTTACCCGAACGGGACAAAACTGGGGGGCTACACCTTC
cdr3_aa: CASSYPNGTKLGGYTF

d_call: -
clone_size: -
j_call: TRBJ1-1
v_call: TRBV7-2
cdr3_nt: TGTGCCAGCAGCTTTGCCGGGACTACAAACACTGAAGCTTTCTTT
cdr3_aa: CASSFAGTTNTEAFF

d_call: TRBD2
clone_size: -
j_call: TRBJ2-7
v_call: TRBV6-1
cdr3_nt: TGTGCCAGCAGTGAAACCCCGCCTAGCGGGGACTCCCTTACCTACGAGCAGTACTTC
cdr3_aa: CASSETPPSGDSLTYEQYF

d_call: -
clone_size: once
j_call: TRBJ2-7
v_call: TRBV10-3
cdr3_nt: TGTGCCATCAGTGAGTCGGTCAAACTCTACGAGCAGTACTTC
cdr3_aa: CAISESVKLYEQYF

d_call: TRBD1
clone_size: -
j_call: TRBJ2-7
v_call: TRBV15
cdr3_nt: TGTGCCACCAGCAGCACTGACAGGGGAGGATACGAGCAGTACTTC
cdr3_aa: CATSSTDRGGYEQYF

d_call: -
clone_size: -
j_call: TRBJ1-6
v_call: TRBV5-1
cdr3_nt: TGCGCCAGCAGCTCCGGGGATATGTTCGGTAATTCACCCCTCCACTTT
cdr3_aa: CASSSGDMFGNSPLHF

d_call: TRBD1
clone_size: -
j_call: TRBJ2-7
v_call: TRBV29-1
cdr3_nt: TGCAGCGTTGGGACAGGGGGCGTCGAGCAGTACTTC
cdr3_aa: CSVGTGGVEQYF

d_call: -
clone_size: -
j_call: TRBJ1-3
v_call: TRBV5-1
cdr3_nt: TGCGCCAGCAGTACCGCTCAGAGGGGAAACACCATATATTTT
cdr3_aa: CASSTAQRGNTIYF

d_call: -
clone_size: -
j_call: TRBJ2-2
v_call: TRBV7-6
cdr3_nt: TGTGCCAGCAGCCCTACTCGGCGGGGCCCCGGGGAGCTGTTTTTT
cdr3_aa: CASSPTRRGPGELFF

d_call: TRBD2
clone_size: -
j_call: TRBJ2-1
v_call: TRBV19
cdr3_nt: TGTGCCAGTAGTAAAAGTTTTGGGGGGGAGTATAATGAGCAGTTCTTC
cdr3_aa: CASSKSFGGEYNEQFF